This is a list of T cell receptor beta chains from one sample in a study of shared clonotypes between healthy human individuals. Clones were read by immunoSEQ multiplex PCR, and TCRdb kept only the in-frame ones, dropping some. The sample shows hundreds of thousands of clones, 55% to 75% of them seen only once. Sample: memory CD4+ T cells sorted from blood. These TCRs come from a woman aged 30 to 39 in good health. CDR3s include the opening cysteine and the closing phenylalanine or tryptophan. Each record gives: V gene, J gene, clone size, D gene, CDR3 protein, CDR3 DNA. A D gene is named only where the DNA matches it firmly. Rows may omit the clone size; those that give it use once, few, many or a size class.

V: TRBV11-2
J: TRBJ1-2
size: few
D: NA
CDR3: CASSLDLGRRNGYTF
DNA: TGTGCCAGCAGCTTAGATTTGGGACGGAGGAATGGCTACACCTTC

V: TRBV19
J: TRBJ1-5
size: NA
D: TRBD1
CDR3: CASRGQGDQPQHF
DNA: TGTGCCAGTAGGGGACAGGGGGATCAGCCCCAGCATTTT

V: TRBV29-1
J: TRBJ2-5
size: NA
D: NA
CDR3: CSVARTQETQYF
DNA: TGCAGCGTTGCCAGGACCCAAGAGACCCAGTACTTC

V: TRBV6-5
J: TRBJ2-1
size: NA
D: TRBD1
CDR3: CASSYSQGVGNEQFF
DNA: TGTGCCAGCAGTTACTCGCAGGGGGTCGGTAATGAGCAGTTCTTC

V: TRBV19
J: TRBJ1-1
size: many
D: NA
CDR3: CASSKLSEGGAEAFF
DNA: TGTGCCAGTAGTAAACTCTCAGAGGGGGGAGCTGAAGCTTTCTTT

V: TRBV19
J: TRBJ1-1
size: NA
D: NA
CDR3: CASSMWVYTEAFF
DNA: TGTGCCAGTAGTATGTGGGTCTACACTGAAGCTTTCTTT

V: TRBV6-1
J: TRBJ1-4
size: NA
D: NA
CDR3: CASRLGAATNEKLFF
DNA: TGTGCCAGCAGGTTGGGGGCGGCAACTAATGAAAAACTGTTTTTT

V: TRBV9
J: TRBJ2-1
size: many
D: TRBD2
CDR3: CASSGSGSGYNEQFF
DNA: TGTGCCAGCAGCGGTAGCGGGAGTGGCTACAATGAGCAGTTCTTC

V: TRBV5-1
J: TRBJ2-1
size: NA
D: NA
CDR3: CASVGGGINEQFF
DNA: TGCGCCAGCGTCGGGGGCGGGATCAATGAGCAGTTCTTC

V: TRBV6-5
J: TRBJ1-4
size: many
D: NA
CDR3: CASSPSSYVNEKLFF
DNA: TGTGCCAGCAGTCCTTCGAGCTACGTGAATGAAAAACTGTTTTTT

V: TRBV29-1
J: TRBJ2-5
size: NA
D: NA
CDR3: CSVELWRQETQYF
DNA: TGCAGCGTTGAATTGTGGCGGCAAGAGACCCAGTACTTC

V: TRBV7-3
J: TRBJ2-1
size: NA
D: NA
CDR3: CASSPGNEQFF
DNA: TGTGCCAGCAGCCCTGGGAATGAGCAGTTCTTC

V: TRBV2
J: TRBJ2-7
size: NA
D: TRBD1
CDR3: CASGGQVNLEQYF
DNA: TGTGCCAGCGGGGGACAGGTTAATCTGGAGCAGTACTTC

V: TRBV19
J: TRBJ2-7
size: few
D: NA
CDR3: CASSIGTGLSYEQYF
DNA: TGTGCCAGTAGTATAGGTACAGGGCTTTCCTACGAGCAGTACTTC

V: TRBV28
J: TRBJ2-1
size: few
D: TRBD2
CDR3: CASRTLAGGSYNEQFF
DNA: TGTGCCAGCAGAACCTTAGCGGGAGGTTCCTACAATGAGCAGTTCTTC

V: TRBV5-4
J: TRBJ2-6
size: NA
D: TRBD2
CDR3: CASSSWKRVAGAGANVLTF
DNA: TGTGCCAGCAGCTCATGGAAGAGAGTAGCGGGAGCTGGGGCCAACGTCCTGACTTTC

V: TRBV4-1
J: TRBJ1-5
size: NA
D: NA
CDR3: CASRPSDVGLSNQPQHF
DNA: TGCGCCAGCAGGCCAAGTGACGTGGGGCTAAGCAATCAGCCCCAGCATTTT

V: TRBV27
J: TRBJ1-1
size: once
D: TRBD1
CDR3: CASSQTGGYTEAFF
DNA: TGTGCCAGCAGTCAGACAGGGGGGTACACTGAAGCTTTCTTT

V: TRBV4-2
J: TRBJ2-7
size: NA
D: TRBD1
CDR3: CASSQSGTGKYEQYF
DNA: TGTGCCAGCAGCCAATCCGGGACAGGGAAATACGAGCAGTACTTC

V: TRBV7-2
J: TRBJ1-5
size: NA
D: NA
CDR3: CASSLGSQPQHF
DNA: TGTGCCAGCAGCTTGGGTTCTCAGCCCCAGCATTTT

V: TRBV6-5
J: TRBJ2-2
size: NA
D: NA
CDR3: CASSYARPTNTGELFF
DNA: TGTGCCAGCAGTTACGCCCGTCCAACGAACACCGGGGAGCTGTTTTTT

V: TRBV19
J: TRBJ2-3
size: NA
D: NA
CDR3: CASSGTTDTQYF
DNA: TGTGCCAGTAGCGGGACGACAGATACGCAGTATTTT

V: TRBV5-1
J: TRBJ1-1
size: few
D: NA
CDR3: CASSFGQRQGSTEAFF
DNA: TGCGCCAGCAGCTTCGGACAGCGCCAAGGGAGCACTGAAGCTTTCTTT

V: TRBV11-3
J: TRBJ2-5
size: NA
D: NA
CDR3: CASSKQGWETQYF
DNA: TGTGCCAGCAGCAAGCAGGGATGGGAGACCCAGTACTTC

V: TRBV5-1
J: TRBJ2-7
size: NA
D: NA
CDR3: CASSLGASEQYF
DNA: TGCGCCAGCAGCTTGGGCGCATCCGAGCAGTACTTC

V: TRBV19
J: TRBJ1-5
size: NA
D: NA
CDR3: CASSFPTAQPQHF
DNA: TGTGCCAGTAGTTTCCCAACAGCCCAGCCCCAGCATTTT

V: TRBV2
J: TRBJ2-7
size: NA
D: TRBD2
CDR3: CASTTTGGSYEQYF
DNA: TGTGCCAGCACGACGACGGGGGGGAGCTACGAGCAGTACTTC

V: TRBV5-1
J: TRBJ2-2
size: NA
D: TRBD2
CDR3: CASSFTSGRAKSGELFF
DNA: TGCGCCAGCAGCTTCACTAGCGGGAGGGCCAAAAGCGGGGAGCTGTTTTTT

V: TRBV9
J: TRBJ1-3
size: NA
D: TRBD1
CDR3: CASSAQTGPNRGGTIYF
DNA: TGTGCCAGCAGCGCTCAGACAGGGCCGAATAGGGGGGGCACCATATATTTT

V: TRBV28
J: TRBJ2-7
size: NA
D: TRBD1
CDR3: CASSSPGQYAGNEQYF
DNA: TGTGCCAGCAGTTCACCGGGACAGTACGCGGGCAACGAGCAGTACTTC

V: TRBV4-2
J: TRBJ2-2
size: NA
D: NA
CDR3: CASSPGLRVSTGELFF
DNA: TGTGCCAGCAGCCCTGGACTACGGGTGAGCACCGGGGAGCTGTTTTTT

V: TRBV10-2
J: TRBJ2-1
size: NA
D: TRBD2
CDR3: CASRGPGLAYNEQFF
DNA: TGCGCCAGCAGGGGGCCGGGACTAGCGTATAATGAGCAGTTCTTC

V: TRBV7-7
J: TRBJ2-1
size: NA
D: NA
CDR3: CASSPVLRGTGNEQFF
DNA: TGTGCCAGCAGCCCCGTTCTCAGGGGTACTGGAAATGAGCAGTTCTTC

V: TRBV7-6
J: TRBJ2-1
size: NA
D: TRBD1
CDR3: CASSRQGAPYNEQFF
DNA: TGTGCCAGCAGCCGACAGGGGGCGCCCTACAATGAGCAGTTCTTC

V: TRBV7-2
J: TRBJ2-1
size: once
D: NA
CDR3: CASSLRRGNNEQFF
DNA: TGTGCCAGCAGCCTTCGACGGGGAAACAATGAGCAGTTCTTC

V: TRBV11-2
J: TRBJ2-3
size: NA
D: NA
CDR3: CASSSARVLGTDTQYF
DNA: TGTGCCAGCAGCTCCGCTAGAGTCCTAGGCACAGATACGCAGTATTTT

V: TRBV4-1
J: TRBJ2-5
size: NA
D: TRBD2
CDR3: CASKAGLAGVEETQYF
DNA: TGCGCCAGCAAGGCCGGACTAGCGGGAGTTGAAGAGACCCAGTACTTC

V: TRBV18
J: TRBJ1-5
size: once
D: TRBD1
CDR3: CASSPRQGDQPQHF
DNA: TGTGCCAGCTCACCAAGGCAGGGGGATCAGCCCCAGCATTTT

V: TRBV19
J: TRBJ2-7
size: NA
D: TRBD1
CDR3: CASSPPLGQGAREQYF
DNA: TGTGCCAGTAGTCCTCCCTTGGGACAGGGGGCGCGGGAGCAGTACTTC

V: TRBV30
J: TRBJ2-1
size: NA
D: TRBD2
CDR3: CASTTLAGVSNEQFF
DNA: TGTGCCTCAACGACCCTAGCGGGCGTCTCGAATGAGCAGTTCTTC